This TCR beta chain was sequenced during a study of identical twins. As concerns this clonotype: Its target is not known.

General study points: Within cord blood, abundant beta clonotypes carried fewer insertions, but memory repertoires showed no such trend.

Germline CDR1 is MNHEY and CDR2 is SVGEGT. With V trimmed by 8 bases and J by 5 bases, 10 bases remained unmatched. The CDR3 contains 14 residues. TCRdb itself ran the 5' RACE reads through MiXCR, one entry per CDR3 protein. The data hold about 470,000 distinct CDR3 sequences, with approximately 24% observed a single time. A further study also used this sample, focusing on T cells expressing NK-cell markers. That source notes: Investigators obtained TCR beta repertoires from sorted CD3+CD56+NKG2C+, CD3+CD56+NKG2C- and CD3+CD56-NKG2C+ T cells. Dominance of the CD3+CD56-NKG2C+ fraction by these clonotypes also held in four donors.

Specimen: CD4+ T cells sorted from blood. The rearrangement joins TRBV6-2 or TRBV6-3 to TRBJ2-7; 9 positions agree with TRBD1. This receptor was obtained from a woman under 30 in good health. This CDR3 reads CASVTGGVRHEQYF. The CDR3 DNA follows: TGTGCCAGCGTCACAGGGGGCGTTAGACACGAGCAGTACTTC.